This T cell receptor beta chain derives from a study of human T cells and chemical hapten exposure. Study information: The study lasted roughly five months, and patients were dosed weekly with diphenylcyclopropenone on the scalp throughout. There were per-sample TCR yield variations, arising mainly from small pooled library volume differences.

Authors' data handling: The median was around 91,000 TCRs per sample, ranging roughly 23,224 to 690,600. TCRdb ran MiXCR on the RACE reads and lists one entry per CDR3 protein. TCRdb's processing, not the authors', yielded these V and J calls. The sample comprises some 170,000 distinct CDR3 sequences, 25% to 35% of which are singletons, and 2.1% rests with the top ten. This clonotype was counted only a few times. Its antigen is unidentified. Notes on the study in general: Relative to controls, expanded TCRs formed significantly more large CDR3 similarity clusters.

Indicated time point: patch test 3, about 24 weeks after DPC sensitization. Noted treatment: therapeutic diphenylcyclopropenone sensitization with weekly scalp DPC. The CDR3 totals 14 residues. Trimming took off 3 bases at V and 6 bases at J, with 13 bases between the two ends. Germline V gene data show CDR1 as LNHNV and CDR2 as YYDKDF (reference sequence). This chain connects TRBV15 to TRBJ2-3; a possible D gene is TRBD2 (6 bases). This TCR came from a woman between 18 and 29 years old with alopecia areata. Some clones in this sample may be carry-over from other donors' samples. This sample comprised whole blood, obtained in connection with sensitization to the hapten diphenylcyclopropenone (DPC). CDR3 sequence: CATSRPIRGDTQYF. CDR3 in DNA: TGTGCCACCAGCAGGCCCATACGGGGGGATACGCAGTATTTT.